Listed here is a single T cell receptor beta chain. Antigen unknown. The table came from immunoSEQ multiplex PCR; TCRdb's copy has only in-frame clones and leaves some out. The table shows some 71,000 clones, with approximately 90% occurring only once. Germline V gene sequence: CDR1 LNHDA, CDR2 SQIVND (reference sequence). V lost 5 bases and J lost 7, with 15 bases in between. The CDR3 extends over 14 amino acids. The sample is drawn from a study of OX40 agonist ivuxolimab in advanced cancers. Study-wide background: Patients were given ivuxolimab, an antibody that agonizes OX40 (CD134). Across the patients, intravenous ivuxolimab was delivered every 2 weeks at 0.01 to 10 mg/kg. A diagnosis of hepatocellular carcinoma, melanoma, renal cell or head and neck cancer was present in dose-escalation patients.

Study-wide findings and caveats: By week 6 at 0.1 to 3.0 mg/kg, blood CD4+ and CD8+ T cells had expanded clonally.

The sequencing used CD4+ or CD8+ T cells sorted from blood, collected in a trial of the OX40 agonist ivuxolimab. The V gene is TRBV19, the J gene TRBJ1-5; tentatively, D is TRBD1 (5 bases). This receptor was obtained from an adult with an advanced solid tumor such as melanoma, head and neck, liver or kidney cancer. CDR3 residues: CASSYLQGIQPQHF. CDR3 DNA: TGTGCCAGTAGTTATCTTCAGGGTATCCAGCCCCAGCATTTT.